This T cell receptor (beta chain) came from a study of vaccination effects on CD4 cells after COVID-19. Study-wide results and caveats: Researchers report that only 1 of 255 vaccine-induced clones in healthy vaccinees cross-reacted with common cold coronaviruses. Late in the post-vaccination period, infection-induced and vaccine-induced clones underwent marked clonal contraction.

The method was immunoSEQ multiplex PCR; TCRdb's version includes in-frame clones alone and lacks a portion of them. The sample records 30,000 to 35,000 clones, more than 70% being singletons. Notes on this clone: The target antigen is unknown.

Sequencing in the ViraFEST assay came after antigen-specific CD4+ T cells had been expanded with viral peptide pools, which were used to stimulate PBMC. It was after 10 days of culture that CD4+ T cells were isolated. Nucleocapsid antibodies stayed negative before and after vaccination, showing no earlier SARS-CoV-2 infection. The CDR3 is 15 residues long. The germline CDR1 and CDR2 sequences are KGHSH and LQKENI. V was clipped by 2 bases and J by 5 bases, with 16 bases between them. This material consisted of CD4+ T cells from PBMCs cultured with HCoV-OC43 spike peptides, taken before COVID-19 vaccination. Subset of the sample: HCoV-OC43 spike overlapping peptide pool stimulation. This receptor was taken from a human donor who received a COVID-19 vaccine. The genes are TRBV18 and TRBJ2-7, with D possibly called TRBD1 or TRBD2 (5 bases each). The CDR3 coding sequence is TGTGCCAGCTCACCAAGGGGAGCCCTTTTAGACGAGCAGTACTTC. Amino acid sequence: CASSPRGALLDEQYF.